This TCR beta chain was captured in a study of T cell clonality in common variable immunodeficiency (dated by TCRdb to the mid-2010s). Points the paper makes about the study in general: The authors noted that sequencing repertoires of T cell subpopulations would be needed to clarify what caused the increased clonality in CVID. CVID TCRbeta sequences reportedly showed fewer deletions and N-nucleotide insertions and lacked highly modified clones with 13 or more V deletions. Although equal DNA input was used, an average of roughly 85,000 unique sequences per sample was obtained for controls, compared with some 30,000 for CVID samples. CVID subjects shared fewer TCRbeta clones with each other than healthy controls did (p < 0.0001). Differences among patients in the CVID cohort limited the correlations between repertoire features and clinical complications. Increased TCRbeta clonality was found in CVID subjects compared with healthy controls (t-test p = 0.018), with the increase being most characteristic of about a third of subjects.

Most of the CVID patients and most of the healthy controls were of Caucasian heritage. Heparinized peripheral whole blood samples of about 5 to 9 ml were obtained from each donor. Genomic DNA from adults with common variable immune deficiency (CVID) and from healthy adult controls was used for sequencing of TCRbeta CDR3 repertoires. A total of some 22 healthy adult volunteers (around 12 female and about 10 male; age range roughly 20 to 75 years, mean age approximately 34) were included in the control group. Diluted blood was density-centrifuged over Hypaque 1077 or Ficoll-Paque to isolate peripheral blood mononuclear cells. Genomic DNA was obtained from unsorted mononuclear cells through either Qiagen column purification or a centrifugation-based method. Equivalent amounts of genomic DNA from CVID and control samples were used as sequencing input. For every sample, a 60 bp segment covering the rearranged TCRbeta CDR3 region was amplified and then sequenced. The immunoSEQ assay, a bias-corrected multiplex PCR combined with high-throughput sequencing, was used to amplify TCRbeta. In the authors' own workflow: Each unique nucleotide sequence was treated as a clone and annotated with V, D and J genes, copy number and frequency. Sequences were labeled productive if in frame, and non-productive if out of frame or containing stop codons. As previously described, clonality was computed from Shannon's entropy. The predicted amino acid sequences of productive clones were used to derive mean CDR3 Kyte-Doolittle hydropathy. The R hclust function was used to hierarchically cluster scaled V gene usage with Manhattan distance and complete linkage. Sharing of clones by CDR3 amino acid sequence was evaluated through resampling of 12 repertoires per group over 100 rounds. The repertoires were searched for about 70 published EBV-specific TCRbeta sequences and some 250 published CMV-specific TCRbeta sequences. A couple of CVID samples that yielded fewer than 10,000 sequences were excluded from the analysis, so fewer than 45 CVID repertoires were retained. TCRdb mirrors the immuneACCESS table, restricted to in-frame sequences. Some clones are absent from its copies; in checked studies, under half trace to an unresolved V gene, and the reason for the others is unknown. V, J and clone size reflect that table, while D and trimming were determined from the DNA. Across this sample, tens of thousands of clones were tabulated and none appeared just once. The ten largest clones add up to about 3.7% of the sample.

Comment on this clone: Its cognate antigen has yet to be identified.

This clonotype originated in a person aged 18 to 70 in good health. The sample was peripheral blood mononuclear cells.

The CDR3 loop reads CASSEGRGLAEETQYF. CDR3 bases read: TGTGCCAGCAGTGAAGGTAGGGGACTAGCGGAAGAGACG. The chain was built from TRBV6-1 and TRBJ2-3; a stretch of 11 junction bases matches TRBD2. The read halts 3 residues ahead of the CDR3 end, with the missing end drawn from the germline J gene. The CDR3 starts with the cysteine, ends with the phenylalanine, and has 16 residues. Shown are 39 bases from within the CDR3, in frame from base 1. The germline V gene gives CDR1 as MNHNS and CDR2 as SASEGT.